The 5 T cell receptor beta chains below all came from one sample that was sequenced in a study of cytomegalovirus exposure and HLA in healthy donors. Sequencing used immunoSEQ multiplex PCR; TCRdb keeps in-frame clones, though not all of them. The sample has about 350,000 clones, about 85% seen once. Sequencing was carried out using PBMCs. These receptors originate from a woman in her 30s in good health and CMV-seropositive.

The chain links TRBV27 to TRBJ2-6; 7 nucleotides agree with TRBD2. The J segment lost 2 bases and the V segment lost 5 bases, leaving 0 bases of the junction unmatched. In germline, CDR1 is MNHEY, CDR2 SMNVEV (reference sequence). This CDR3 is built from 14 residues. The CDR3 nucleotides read TGTGCCAGCAGTCTAGCGGCTGGGGCCAACGTCCTGACTTTC. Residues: CASSLAAGANVLTF.

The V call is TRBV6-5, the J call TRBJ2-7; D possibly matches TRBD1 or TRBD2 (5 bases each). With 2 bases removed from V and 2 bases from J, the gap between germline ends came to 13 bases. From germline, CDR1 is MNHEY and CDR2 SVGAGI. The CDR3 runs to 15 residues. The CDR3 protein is CASSYARDPTYEQYF. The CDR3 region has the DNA TGTGCCAGCAGTTACGCCCGGGACCCAACCTACGAGCAGTACTTC.

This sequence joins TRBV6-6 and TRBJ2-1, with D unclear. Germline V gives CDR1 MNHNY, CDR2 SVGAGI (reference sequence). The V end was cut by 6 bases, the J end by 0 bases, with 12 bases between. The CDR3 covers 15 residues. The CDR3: CASSSSGSSYNEQFF. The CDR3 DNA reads TGTGCCAGCAGCTCCTCCGGAAGCTCCTACAATGAGCAGTTCTTC.

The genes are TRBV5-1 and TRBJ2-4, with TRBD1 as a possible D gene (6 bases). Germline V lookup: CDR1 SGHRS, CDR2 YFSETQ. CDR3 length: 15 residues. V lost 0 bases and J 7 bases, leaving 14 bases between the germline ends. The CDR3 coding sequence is TGCGCCAGCAGCTTGGCCCCAGGGGTGGAGAACATTCAGTACTTC. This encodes CASSLAPGVENIQYF.

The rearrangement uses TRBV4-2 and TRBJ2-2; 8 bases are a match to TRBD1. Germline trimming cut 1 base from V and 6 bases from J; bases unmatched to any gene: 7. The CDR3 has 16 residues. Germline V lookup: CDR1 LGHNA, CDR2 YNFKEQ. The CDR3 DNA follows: TGTGCCAGCAGCCAAGTGCTGGACAGGGTCTCCGGGGAGCTGTTTTTT. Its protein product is CASSQVLDRVSGELFF.